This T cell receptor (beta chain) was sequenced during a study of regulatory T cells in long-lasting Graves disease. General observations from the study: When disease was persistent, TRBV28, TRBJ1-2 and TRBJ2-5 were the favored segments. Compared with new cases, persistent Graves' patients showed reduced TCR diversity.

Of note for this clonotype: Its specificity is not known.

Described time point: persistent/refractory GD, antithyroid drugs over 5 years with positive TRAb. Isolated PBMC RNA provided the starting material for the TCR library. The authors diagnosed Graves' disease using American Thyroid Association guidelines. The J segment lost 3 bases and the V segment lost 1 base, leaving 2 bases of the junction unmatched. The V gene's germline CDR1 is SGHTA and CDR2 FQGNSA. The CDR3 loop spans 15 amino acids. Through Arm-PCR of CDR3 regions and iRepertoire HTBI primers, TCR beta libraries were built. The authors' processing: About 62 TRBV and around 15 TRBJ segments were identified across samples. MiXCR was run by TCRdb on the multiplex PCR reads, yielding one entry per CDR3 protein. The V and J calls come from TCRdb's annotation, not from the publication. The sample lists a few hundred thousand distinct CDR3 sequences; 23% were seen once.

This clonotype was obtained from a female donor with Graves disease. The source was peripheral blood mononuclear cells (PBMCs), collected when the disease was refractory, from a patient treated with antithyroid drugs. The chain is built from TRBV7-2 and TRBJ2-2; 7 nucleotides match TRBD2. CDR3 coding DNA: TGTGCCAGCAGCTTAGTTGGACTAGACACCGGGGAGCTGTTTTTT. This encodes CASSLVGLDTGELFF.